Following are 28 T cell receptor beta chains from one sample sequenced in a study of T cell responses to AZD1222 COVID-19 vaccine. The repertoire was sequenced with immunoSEQ multiplex PCR; TCRdb's copy has only in-frame clones and lacks some. The data show 95,000 to 150,000 clones, approximately 88% seen once. This specimen was peripheral blood, taken on day 0 of AZD1222 vaccination. The receptors derive from an adult in good health.

The CDR3 nucleotides are TGTGCCAGCAGCTTAAGGGGAGTCGAGTCACCCCTCCACTTT. Amino acid sequence: CASSLRGVESPLHF. The rearrangement links TRBV6-5 to TRBJ1-6, with D perhaps TRBD1 (5 bases). CDR3 length: 14 amino acids. Deletions cut 6 bases from V and 10 bases from J, with 16 bases between. Germline CDR1 and CDR2: MNHEY and SVGAGI.

This sequence joins TRBV19 and TRBJ1-1, with a weak D call TRBD1 (5 bases). The CDR3 runs 18 residues. The germline V gene encodes CDR1 LNHDA and CDR2 SQIVND (reference sequence). V was clipped by 7 bases and J by 3 bases, with 27 bases between them. The CDR3, as DNA: TGTGCCAGTACCCCCCCGGGGCACGCAATAGGCGGCGACACTGAAGCTTTCTTT. This translates into CASTPPGHAIGGDTEAFF.

The gene calls are TRBV15 and TRBJ2-7; D is possibly TRBD1 or TRBD2 (5 bases each). The CDR3 is 15 amino acids. Germline-derived CDR1 and CDR2 are LNHNV and YYDKDF (reference sequence). With 3 bases removed from V and 0 bases from J, the gap between germline ends came to 12 bases. The CDR3: CATSSPGTVSYEQYF. CDR3 coding DNA: TGTGCCACCAGCAGCCCCGGGACGGTCTCCTACGAGCAGTACTTC.

This chain connects TRBV5-1 to TRBJ1-1, with D tentatively TRBD1 (5 bases). V shed 4 bases and J shed 1 base, with 11 bases lying between them. Germline V gives CDR1 SGHRS, CDR2 YFSETQ. The CDR3 spans 14 residues. Here the CDR3 reads CASSPSGQNTEAFF. CDR3 coding DNA: TGCGCCAGCAGCCCAAGCGGACAGAACACTGAAGCTTTCTTT.

V usage is TRBV5-4 and J usage is TRBJ1-2; possible D gene TRBD1, 5 bases. The CDR3 has 14 residues. The V gene lost 3 bases and the J gene lost 2 bases, with 11 bases spanning the gap. Germline CDR1 reads SGHNT; CDR2 reads YYREEE (reference sequence). The chain's CDR3 is CASSWREGNYGYTF. CDR3 nucleotides: TGTGCCAGCAGCTGGCGGGAGGGGAACTATGGCTACACCTTC.

The gene calls are TRBV12-3 or TRBV12-4 and TRBJ2-7; D remains ambiguous. V gave up 3 bases and J gave up 1 base, with 7 bases separating them. The CDR3 spans 13 residues. CDR3 amino acids: CASSLGYSYEQYF. DNA of the CDR3: TGTGCCAGCAGTTTGGGGTATTCCTACGAGCAGTACTTC.

This chain uses TRBV4-1 with TRBJ1-1, with a tentative D call TRBD1 (6 bases). The germline V gene encodes CDR1 MGHRA and CDR2 YSYEKL. This CDR3 is built from 15 residues. Deletions cut 0 bases from V and 4 bases from J, with 12 bases between. The CDR3 coding sequence is TGCGCCAGCAGCCAAGATTCAGGGGAGAGCACTGAAGCTTTCTTT. Translating gives CASSQDSGESTEAFF.

The chain has TRBV6-2 or TRBV6-3 and TRBJ2-7, with a possible D match to TRBD2 (5 bases). Trimming left V 2 bases short and J 6 bases short, with 14 bases between. Germline V gene lookup returns CDR1 MNHEY and CDR2 SVGEGT. CDR3 size: 14 residues. DNA for the CDR3: TGTGCCAGCAGTTACCCCGAGGGCCTGGGCGAGCAGTACTTC. Its protein is CASSYPEGLGEQYF.

DNA for the CDR3: TGTGCCAGCAGTGACAAAGGAGAGGGCGCAGATACGCAGTATTTT. It specifies CASSDKGEGADTQYF. V is TRBV6-4 and J is TRBJ2-3, with D perhaps matching TRBD2 (5 bases). The CDR3 runs to 15 residues. Germline CDR1 reads MRHNA; CDR2 reads SNTAGT. The V and J ends lost 2 bases and 4 bases respectively, with 13 bases between them.

The V and J genes are TRBV5-1 and TRBJ1-1; possibly TRBD1 for D (5 bases). V lost 0 bases, J lost 5 bases, and 14 bases lay in between. Germline V gene sequence: CDR1 SGHRS, CDR2 YFSETQ. The length of the CDR3 is 15 residues. The CDR3 region is CASSLVGGGETEAFF. The CDR3 bases are TGCGCCAGCAGCTTGGTGGGTGGGGGGGAAACTGAAGCTTTCTTT. Drawing the rest from reference TRBV5-1 and TRBJ1-1, the complete variable domain is KAGVTQTPRYLIKTRGQQVTLSCSPISGHRSVSWYQQTPGQGLQFLFEYFSETQRNKGNFPGRFSGRQFSNSRSEMNVSTLELGDSALYLCASSLVGGGETEAFFGQGTRLTVV.

V gene TRBV6-5 combines with J gene TRBJ2-2; no reliable D call. V lost 4 bases, J lost 4 bases, and 7 bases lay in between. The germline V gene encodes CDR1 MNHEY and CDR2 SVGAGI. This CDR3 has 13 residues. As DNA, the CDR3 is TGTGCCAGCAGTTCCCAGACCACCGGGGAGCTGTTTTTT. Amino acids: CASSSQTTGELFF.

The genes are TRBV7-9 and TRBJ1-1; D call uncertain. The CDR3 is 13 residues long. The germline V and J ends were trimmed by 3 bases and 1 base, with 6 bases remaining between them. CDR1 is SEHNR and CDR2 is FQNEAQ in the germline V gene (reference sequence). CDR3 amino acids: CASSFSRNTEAFF. The CDR3 bases are TGTGCCAGCAGCTTTTCCAGGAACACTGAAGCTTTCTTT.

The gene calls are TRBV9 and TRBJ1-1; the D is unclear. The V and J ends lost 3 bases and 0 bases respectively, with 9 bases between them. This CDR3 has 14 residues. Germline-derived CDR1 and CDR2 are SGDLS and YYNGEE. As DNA, the CDR3 is TGTGCCAGCAGCGAGCTGACTATGAACACTGAAGCTTTCTTT. It yields the protein CASSELTMNTEAFF.

The chain joins TRBV7-9 to TRBJ1-5, with 8 bases fitting TRBD1. CDR1 SEHNR and CDR2 FQNEAQ come from the germline V gene (reference sequence). V trimming: 2 bases; J trimming: 2 bases; junction bases outside the gene matches: 2. The CDR3 extends over 15 amino acids. In DNA form, the CDR3 reads TGTGCCAGCAGCTTATCGGGACAGGGCAATCAGCCCCAGCATTTT. It translates to CASSLSGQGNQPQHF.

The chain links TRBV5-5 to TRBJ2-5; D not certain. Trimming pared 4 bases from V and 1 base from J, leaving 8 bases between. In germline, CDR1 is SGHKS, CDR2 YYEKEE (reference sequence). This CDR3 is built from 13 residues. The CDR3 reads CASSVPVQETQYF. Written as DNA, the CDR3 is TGTGCCAGCAGCGTGCCAGTCCAAGAGACCCAGTACTTC.

The chain is built from TRBV19 and TRBJ1-1, with TRBD1 matching 9 bases. V gave up 3 bases and J gave up 11 bases; unmatched junction bases: 7. The CDR3 is 13 amino acids. Germline V gene data show CDR1 as LNHDA and CDR2 as SQIVND (reference sequence). The CDR3: CASSITGDRAAFF. The CDR3 region has the DNA TGTGCCAGTAGTATTACGGGGGACAGGGCGGCTTTCTTT.

This clone has a handful of counts. The chain links TRBV12-5 to TRBJ1-1; D is possibly TRBD1 (6 bases). CDR1 is LGHNT, CDR2 FRNRAP, per germline. This CDR3 has 16 amino acids. V lost 4 bases and J lost 4, with 19 bases in between. The DNA of the CDR3 is TGTGCTAGTGGTTCGATAACAGGGTCTGCGTCCACTGAAGCTTTCTTT. Translation gives CASGSITGSASTEAFF.

V and J are TRBV5-1 and TRBJ1-2; D ambiguous. Germline assignment: CDR1 SGHRS and CDR2 YFSETQ. This CDR3 has 14 amino acids. With 0 bases removed from V and 2 bases from J, the gap between germline ends came to 8 bases. This CDR3 is CASSLEVQNYGYTF. The CDR3 bases are TGCGCCAGCAGCTTGGAGGTCCAGAACTATGGCTACACCTTC.

This rearrangement joins TRBV4-3 to TRBJ1-5; maybe TRBD1 (5 bases). The V and J ends lost 3 bases and 9 bases respectively, with 15 bases between them. The CDR3 runs to 14 residues. Germline V CDR1 and CDR2: LGHNA, YSLEER. The CDR3 sequence is CASSQGRTRGPQHF. Here the CDR3 DNA reads TGCGCCAGCAGCCAGGGACGGACGCGGGGGCCCCAGCATTTT.

The chain recombines TRBV25-1 with TRBJ1-2; 9 bases are shared with TRBD1. Trimming removed 7 bases from V and 3 bases from J; junction bases left unmatched: 12. Germline assignment: CDR1 MGHDK and CDR2 SYGVNS. This CDR3 has 16 residues. CDR3 bases: TGTGCCAGCAAGAGTGCGGGGACAGGGCCTTACTATGGCTACACCTTC. Amino acids: CASKSAGTGPYYGYTF.

This chain joins TRBV24-1 and TRBJ2-1; TRBD1 matches 8 bases. Germline CDR1 reads KGHDR; CDR2 reads SFDVKD. The length of the CDR3 is 16 residues. V lost 3 bases, J lost 8 bases, and 11 bases stayed unmatched. DNA for the CDR3: TGTGCCACCAGTGATCCAACCGGGACAGGTAGGCATGAGCAGTTCTTC. It is translated as CATSDPTGTGRHEQFF.

The chain links TRBV29-1 to TRBJ1-4, with D hard to call. Germline CDR1 and CDR2: SQVTM and ANQGSEA. Deletions cut 6 bases from V and 6 bases from J, with 8 bases between. CDR3 length: 11 amino acids. The CDR3 nucleotides read TGCAGCGTCATCGGGGATGAAAAACTGTTTTTT. Translating it yields CSVIGDEKLFF.

This chain links TRBV15 with TRBJ1-5, with TRBD1 identical over 7 bases. Germline V gene sequence: CDR1 LNHNV, CDR2 YYDKDF (reference sequence). The trim removed 5 bases at V and 6 bases at J, leaving 7 bases unmatched. The CDR3 sequence is 14 residues long. CDR3 coding DNA: TGTGCCACCAGCGAAGGACAGGTTCGTCAGCCCCAGCATTTT. It codes for CATSEGQVRQPQHF.

V gene TRBV11-3 combines with J gene TRBJ1-1, with 7 positions matching TRBD1. V shed 6 bases, J shed 4 bases, and the junction held 11 bases outside the gene matches. This CDR3 has 15 residues. Germline V gene sequence: CDR1 SGHNT, CDR2 YENEEA. This CDR3 is CASSTSIDRATEAFF. CDR3 coding DNA: TGTGCCAGCAGTACCTCTATCGACAGGGCCACTGAAGCTTTCTTT. Variable domain in full (rest from reference TRBV11-3 and TRBJ1-1): EAGVVQSPRYKIIEKKQPVAFWCNPISGHNTLYWYLQNLGQGPELLIRYENEEAVDDSQLPKDRFSAERLKGVDSTLKIQPAELGDSAVYLCASSTSIDRATEAFFGQGTRLTVV.

V gene TRBV7-2 combines with J gene TRBJ1-2, with no clear D. V was trimmed by 2 bases and J by 2 bases, leaving 12 bases between them. CDR3 length equals 15 residues. Germline V gene sequence: CDR1 SGHTA, CDR2 FQGNSA. DNA of the CDR3: TGTGCCAGCAGCTTAACCGGGCCTGCAAACTATGGCTACACCTTC. It translates to CASSLTGPANYGYTF.

The chain carries TRBV3-1 (or the pseudogene TRBV3-2) and TRBJ2-7; 13 bases are shared with TRBD2. The CDR3 has 15 amino acids. Germline lookup yields CDR1 LGHDT and CDR2 YNNKEL (reference sequence). The J segment lost 7 bases and the V segment lost 1 base, leaving 4 bases of the junction unmatched. The CDR3 is CASSQGTSGSWEQYF. In nucleotides, the CDR3 is TGTGCCAGCAGCCAAGGGACTAGCGGGAGCTGGGAGCAGTACTTC.

The chain has TRBV7-2 and TRBJ2-1; 7 bases match TRBD2. With V trimmed by 1 base and J by 0 bases, 6 bases remained unmatched. Per the germline V gene, CDR1 is SGHTA and CDR2 is FQGNSA. CDR3 length: 17 amino acids. The CDR3 region is CASSLDLAGVSYNEQFF. CDR3 bases: TGTGCCAGCAGCTTAGATCTGGCGGGGGTCTCCTACAATGAGCAGTTCTTC.

This clone was detected once. This chain connects TRBV2 to TRBJ1-4, with D possibly being TRBD1 (6 bases). CDR1 is SNHLY, CDR2 FYNNEI, per germline. The CDR3 loop spans 16 amino acids. V was trimmed by 4 bases and J by 7 bases, leaving 19 bases between them. The CDR3, as DNA: TGTGCCAGCAGTGGGACTCCGGGACATCGGGTTGAAAAACTGTTTTTT. Residues: CASSGTPGHRVEKLFF.